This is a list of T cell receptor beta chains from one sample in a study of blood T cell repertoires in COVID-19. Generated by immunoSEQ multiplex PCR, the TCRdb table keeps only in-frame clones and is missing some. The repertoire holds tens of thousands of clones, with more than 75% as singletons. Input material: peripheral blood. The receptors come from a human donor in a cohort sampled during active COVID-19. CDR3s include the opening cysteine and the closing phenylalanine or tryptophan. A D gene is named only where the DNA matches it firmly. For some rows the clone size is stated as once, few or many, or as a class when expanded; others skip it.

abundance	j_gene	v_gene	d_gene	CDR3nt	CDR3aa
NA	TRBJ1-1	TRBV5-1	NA	TGCGCCAGCAGCCCCCCACACTATTCTGAAGCTTTCTTT	CASSPPHYSEAFF
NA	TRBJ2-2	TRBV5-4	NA	TGTGCCACCCAAGGGGGAGGGCTGAACACCGGGGAGCTGTTTTTT	CATQGGGLNTGELFF
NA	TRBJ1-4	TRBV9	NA	TGTGCCAGCAGCGTAGGGGCAGATACAACTAATGAAAAACTGTTTTTT	CASSVGADTTNEKLFF
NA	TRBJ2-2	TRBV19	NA	TGTGCCAGTTTAGGAGGGTTGGACACCGGGGAGCTGTTTTTT	CASLGGLDTGELFF
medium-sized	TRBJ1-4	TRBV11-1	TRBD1	TGTGCCAGCAGTTCGACAGGGGCGCTTAATGAAAAACTGTTTTTT	CASSSTGALNEKLFF
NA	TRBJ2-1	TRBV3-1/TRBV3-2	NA	TGTGCCAGCAGTCCGACAAGGGAGTACAATGAGCAGTTCTTC	CASSPTREYNEQFF
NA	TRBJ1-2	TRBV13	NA	TGTGCCAGCAGACCTATAGCTAACTATGGCTACACCTTC	CASRPIANYGYTF
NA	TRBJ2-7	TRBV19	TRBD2	TGTGCCAGTAGTATAGGCCCTGTTGGGGAGGGCTACGAGCAGTACTTC	CASSIGPVGEGYEQYF
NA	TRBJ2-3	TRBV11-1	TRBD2	TGTGCCAGCAGCATTAGACTAGCGGGGGCCACAGATACGCAGTATTTT	CASSIRLAGATDTQYF
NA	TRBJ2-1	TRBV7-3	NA	TGTGCCAGCAGCCCGGTAATGCAGGTCTCCTACAATGAGCAGTTCTTC	CASSPVMQVSYNEQFF
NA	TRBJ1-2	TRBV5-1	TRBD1	TGCGCCAGCAGCGGAAGGACAGGGGCGCTTGGTGGCTACACCTTC	CASSGRTGALGGYTF
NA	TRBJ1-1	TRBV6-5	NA	TGTGCCAGCACCCCAGGGAGGGGTGGCACTGAAGCTTTCTTT	CASTPGRGGTEAFF
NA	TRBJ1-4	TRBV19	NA	TGTGCCAGTACCAAAGCACTTGGTGAAAAACTGTTTTTT	CASTKALGEKLFF
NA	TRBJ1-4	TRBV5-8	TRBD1	TGTGCCAGCAGCTGGAACACAGGGGGCCCGGCAACTAATGAAAAACTGTTTTTT	CASSWNTGGPATNEKLFF
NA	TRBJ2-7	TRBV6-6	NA	TGTGCCAGCAGTTACATCCAGTTCGAGCAGTACTTC	CASSYIQFEQYF
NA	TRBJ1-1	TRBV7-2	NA	TGTGCCAGCAGCTTAGCATACGACATGAACACTGAAGCTTTCTTT	CASSLAYDMNTEAFF
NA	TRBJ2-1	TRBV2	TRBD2	TGTGCCAGCAGTCCTCCGGGAGGCGTCGAAGACAATGAGCAGTTCTTC	CASSPPGGVEDNEQFF
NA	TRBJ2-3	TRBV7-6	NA	TGTGCCAGCAGCTTTAGCGGCGGGACAGATACGCAGTATTTT	CASSFSGGTDTQYF
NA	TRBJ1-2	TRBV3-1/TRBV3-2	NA	TGTGCCAGCAGCCAAGATGGCAGCTATGGCTACACCTTC	CASSQDGSYGYTF
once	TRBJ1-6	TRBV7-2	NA	TGTGCCAGCAGCTTATTGACCGAGGATTCACCCCTCCACTTT	CASSLLTEDSPLHF
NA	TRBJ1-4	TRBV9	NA	TGTGCCAGCAGCCCGGCAACTAATGAAAAACTGTTTTTT	CASSPATNEKLFF
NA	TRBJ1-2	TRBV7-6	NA	TGTGCCAGCAGCTTATCGCAGGGTGGTGGCTACACCTTC	CASSLSQGGGYTF
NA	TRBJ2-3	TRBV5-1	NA	TGCGCCAGCAGCCTTCGACAGGGCACAGATACGCAGTATTTT	CASSLRQGTDTQYF
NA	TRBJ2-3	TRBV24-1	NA	TGTGCCACCAGTGGCGGGGTCACAGATACGCAGTATTTT	CATSGGVTDTQYF
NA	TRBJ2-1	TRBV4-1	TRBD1	TGCGCCAGCAGCTCCCGGGACAGGTCTGGTGAGCAGTTCTTC	CASSSRDRSGEQFF
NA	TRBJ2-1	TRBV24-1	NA	TGTGCCACCAGCCACAATAACAATGAGCAGTTCTTC	CATSHNNNEQFF
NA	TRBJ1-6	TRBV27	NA	TGTGCCAGCAGTCTGACACCTTGGAATTCACCCCTCCACTTT	CASSLTPWNSPLHF
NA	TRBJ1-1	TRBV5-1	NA	TGCGCCAGCAGCTTCGGGGTCATAGGCAGCGACCGAGCTTTCTTT	CASSFGVIGSDRAFF
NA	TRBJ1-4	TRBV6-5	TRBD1	TGTGCCAGCAGTTACGGACAGGTCGAGATGGAAAAACTGTTTTTT	CASSYGQVEMEKLFF
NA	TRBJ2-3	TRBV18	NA	TGTGCCAGCTCACCCCTCCGGGTCTCCACAGATACGCAGTATTTT	CASSPLRVSTDTQYF
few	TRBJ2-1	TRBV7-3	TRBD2	TGTGCCAGCAGCAAGCCGGGACTAGCATACAATGAGCAGTTCTTC	CASSKPGLAYNEQFF
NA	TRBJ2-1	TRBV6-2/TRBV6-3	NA	TGTGCCAGCAGTTACGTTAGTGAGCAGTTCTTC	CASSYVSEQFF
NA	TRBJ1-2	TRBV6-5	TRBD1	TGTGCCAGCAGGAGACAGGGCGGCTACACCTTC	CASRRQGGYTF
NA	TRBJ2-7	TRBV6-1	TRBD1	TGTGCCAGCAGTGAGCCGGGACAGGTACCAATCGTGCAGTACTTC	CASSEPGQVPIVQYF
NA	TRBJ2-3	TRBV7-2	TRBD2	TGTGCCAGCAGCTTAGGGACTAGCGGGACCTCCACAGATACGCAGTATTTT	CASSLGTSGTSTDTQYF
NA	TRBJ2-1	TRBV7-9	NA	TGTGCCAGCAGGGAAACAGGGTACGGCTACAATGAGCAGTTCTTC	CASRETGYGYNEQFF
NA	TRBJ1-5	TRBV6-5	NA	TGTGCCAGCAGTTACTCGCAAACCTTCGGGGGGCAGCCCCAGCATTTT	CASSYSQTFGGQPQHF
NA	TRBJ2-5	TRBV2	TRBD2	TGTGCCAGCACTACCGGGACTAGCTCCCAAGAGACCCAGTACTTC	CASTTGTSSQETQYF
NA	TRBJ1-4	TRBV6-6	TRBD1	TGTGCCAGCAGTTCCACAGGGGGCAAAACTAATGAAAAACTGTTTTTT	CASSSTGGKTNEKLFF
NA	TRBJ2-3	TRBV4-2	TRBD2	TGTGCCAGCAGCCTAAGGGGGACTAGCGGGGGCACAGATACGCAGTATTTT	CASSLRGTSGGTDTQYF
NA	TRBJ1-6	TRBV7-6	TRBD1	TGTGCCAGCAGCGACAGGGGGCTGTCTTATAATTCACCCCTCCACTTT	CASSDRGLSYNSPLHF
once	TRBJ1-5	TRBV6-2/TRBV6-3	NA	TGTGCCAGCAGTTACTACTTCAATCAGCCCCAGCATTTT	CASSYYFNQPQHF
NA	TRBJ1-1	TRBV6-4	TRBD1	TGTGCCAGCAGTGCTACAGGGGCGGGCACTGAAGCTTTCTTT	CASSATGAGTEAFF
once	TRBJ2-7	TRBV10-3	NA	TGTGCCATCAGCCCCGACAAGTCCTACGAGCAGTACTTC	CAISPDKSYEQYF
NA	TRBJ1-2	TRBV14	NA	TGTGCCAGCAGCCAAGACGGAGTTCCGGGAGGCTACACCTTC	CASSQDGVPGGYTF